This paragraph covers one T cell receptor (beta chain) sequence. The data were produced by immunoSEQ multiplex PCR, yet TCRdb's version contains in-frame clones alone and is incomplete. The table shows under 30,000 clones, with almost 90% occurring only once. This sample stems from a study of multiple sclerosis patients with progressive multifocal leukoencephalopathy. Regarding time point: around eleven months of natalizumab therapy. The V end lost 1 base, the J end lost 4 bases, and 13 bases lay between the germline ends. From germline, CDR1 is KGHSH and CDR2 LQKENI. The CDR3 runs 15 residues. The receptor comes from a human donor with multiple sclerosis. This sample comprised PBMCs, obtained from a patient treated with natalizumab. This rearrangement joins TRBV18 to TRBJ1-2; unclear D gene. The CDR3 region is CASSPRGSQSYGYTF. The CDR3 DNA is TGTGCCAGCTCACCACGAGGGTCACAGTCCTATGGCTACACCTTC.